This T cell receptor beta chain is from a study of human T cells and chemical hapten exposure. Study details: Reading of the patch tests, which applied 0.01% DPC to the upper back, occurred at 6 days.

The CDR3 totals 13 residues. The J segment lost 3 bases and the V segment lost 9 bases, leaving 6 bases of the junction unmatched. The germline gives CDR1 MNHEY, CDR2 SVGEGT. The table lists this clonotype with many counts. The antigen is not known. Overall study results and limits: Counts of TCRs above 1 in 1000 frequency stayed unchanged with DPC sensitization.

TCRdb redid the calling of the RACE reads with MiXCR, one entry per CDR3 protein. The profile shows approximately 350,000 distinct CDR3 sequences, about 6% of them singletons. As for time point: patch test 2, 6 weeks after DPC sensitization. As to treatment: therapeutic diphenylcyclopropenone sensitization with weekly scalp DPC. Whole blood, unfractionated, served as the material for total RNA extraction. The sequences come from whole blood, collected in connection with sensitization to the hapten diphenylcyclopropenone (DPC). V and J are TRBV6-2 or TRBV6-3 and TRBJ1-1, with TRBD1 matching over 8 bases. The TCR originated in a woman between 18 and 29 years old with alopecia areata. Some clones in this sample may be carry-over from other donors' samples. The CDR3 here is CASNQGAYTEAFF. In DNA, the CDR3 is TGTGCCAGTAATCAGGGGGCTTACACTGAAGCTTTCTTT.